What follows describes a single T cell receptor beta chain. The sample is drawn from a study of technical replicates of blood from four donors. Germline lookup yields CDR1 SGHAT and CDR2 FQNNGV. The CDR3 length is 17 residues. V lost 0 bases, J lost 11 bases, and 15 bases stayed unmatched. The data were produced by immunoSEQ multiplex PCR, yet TCRdb's version contains in-frame clones alone and is incomplete. The data contain about 80,000 clones, about nine tenths of them singletons. The V gene is TRBV11-2, the J gene TRBJ1-4; 7 positions match TRBD1. This TCR was recovered from a human donor in good health. Sequencing input: T cells isolated from PBMCs. The CDR3 here is CASSLERPGTEYSKLFF. CDR3 coding DNA: TGTGCCAGCAGCTTAGAAAGGCCCGGGACAGAGTATAGTAAACTGTTTTTT.